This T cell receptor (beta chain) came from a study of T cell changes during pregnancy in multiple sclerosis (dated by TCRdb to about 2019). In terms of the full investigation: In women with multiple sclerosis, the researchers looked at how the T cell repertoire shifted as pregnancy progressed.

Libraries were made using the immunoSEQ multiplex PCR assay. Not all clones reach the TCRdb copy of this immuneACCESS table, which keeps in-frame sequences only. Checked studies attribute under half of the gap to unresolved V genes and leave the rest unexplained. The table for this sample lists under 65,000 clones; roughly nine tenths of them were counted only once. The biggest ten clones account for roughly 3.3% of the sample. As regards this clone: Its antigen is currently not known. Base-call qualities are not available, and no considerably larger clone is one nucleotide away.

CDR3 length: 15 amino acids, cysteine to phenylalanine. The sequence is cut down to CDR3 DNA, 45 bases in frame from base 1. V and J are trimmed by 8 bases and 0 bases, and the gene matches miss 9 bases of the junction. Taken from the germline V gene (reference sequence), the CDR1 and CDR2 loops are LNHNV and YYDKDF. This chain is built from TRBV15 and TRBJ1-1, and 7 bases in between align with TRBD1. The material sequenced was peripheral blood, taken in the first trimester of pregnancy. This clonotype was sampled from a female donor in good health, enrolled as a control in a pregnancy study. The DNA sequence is TGTGCCACCTCTGCACCGGGACAGTTGAACACTGAAGCTTTCTTT. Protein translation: CATSAPGQLNTEAFF. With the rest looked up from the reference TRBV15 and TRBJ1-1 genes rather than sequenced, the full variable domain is DAMVIQNPRYQVTQFGKPVTLSCSQTLNHNVMYWYQQKSSQAPKLLFHYYDKDFNNEADTPDNFQSRRPNTSFCFLDIRSPGLGDTAMYLCATSAPGQLNTEAFFGQGTRLTVV.